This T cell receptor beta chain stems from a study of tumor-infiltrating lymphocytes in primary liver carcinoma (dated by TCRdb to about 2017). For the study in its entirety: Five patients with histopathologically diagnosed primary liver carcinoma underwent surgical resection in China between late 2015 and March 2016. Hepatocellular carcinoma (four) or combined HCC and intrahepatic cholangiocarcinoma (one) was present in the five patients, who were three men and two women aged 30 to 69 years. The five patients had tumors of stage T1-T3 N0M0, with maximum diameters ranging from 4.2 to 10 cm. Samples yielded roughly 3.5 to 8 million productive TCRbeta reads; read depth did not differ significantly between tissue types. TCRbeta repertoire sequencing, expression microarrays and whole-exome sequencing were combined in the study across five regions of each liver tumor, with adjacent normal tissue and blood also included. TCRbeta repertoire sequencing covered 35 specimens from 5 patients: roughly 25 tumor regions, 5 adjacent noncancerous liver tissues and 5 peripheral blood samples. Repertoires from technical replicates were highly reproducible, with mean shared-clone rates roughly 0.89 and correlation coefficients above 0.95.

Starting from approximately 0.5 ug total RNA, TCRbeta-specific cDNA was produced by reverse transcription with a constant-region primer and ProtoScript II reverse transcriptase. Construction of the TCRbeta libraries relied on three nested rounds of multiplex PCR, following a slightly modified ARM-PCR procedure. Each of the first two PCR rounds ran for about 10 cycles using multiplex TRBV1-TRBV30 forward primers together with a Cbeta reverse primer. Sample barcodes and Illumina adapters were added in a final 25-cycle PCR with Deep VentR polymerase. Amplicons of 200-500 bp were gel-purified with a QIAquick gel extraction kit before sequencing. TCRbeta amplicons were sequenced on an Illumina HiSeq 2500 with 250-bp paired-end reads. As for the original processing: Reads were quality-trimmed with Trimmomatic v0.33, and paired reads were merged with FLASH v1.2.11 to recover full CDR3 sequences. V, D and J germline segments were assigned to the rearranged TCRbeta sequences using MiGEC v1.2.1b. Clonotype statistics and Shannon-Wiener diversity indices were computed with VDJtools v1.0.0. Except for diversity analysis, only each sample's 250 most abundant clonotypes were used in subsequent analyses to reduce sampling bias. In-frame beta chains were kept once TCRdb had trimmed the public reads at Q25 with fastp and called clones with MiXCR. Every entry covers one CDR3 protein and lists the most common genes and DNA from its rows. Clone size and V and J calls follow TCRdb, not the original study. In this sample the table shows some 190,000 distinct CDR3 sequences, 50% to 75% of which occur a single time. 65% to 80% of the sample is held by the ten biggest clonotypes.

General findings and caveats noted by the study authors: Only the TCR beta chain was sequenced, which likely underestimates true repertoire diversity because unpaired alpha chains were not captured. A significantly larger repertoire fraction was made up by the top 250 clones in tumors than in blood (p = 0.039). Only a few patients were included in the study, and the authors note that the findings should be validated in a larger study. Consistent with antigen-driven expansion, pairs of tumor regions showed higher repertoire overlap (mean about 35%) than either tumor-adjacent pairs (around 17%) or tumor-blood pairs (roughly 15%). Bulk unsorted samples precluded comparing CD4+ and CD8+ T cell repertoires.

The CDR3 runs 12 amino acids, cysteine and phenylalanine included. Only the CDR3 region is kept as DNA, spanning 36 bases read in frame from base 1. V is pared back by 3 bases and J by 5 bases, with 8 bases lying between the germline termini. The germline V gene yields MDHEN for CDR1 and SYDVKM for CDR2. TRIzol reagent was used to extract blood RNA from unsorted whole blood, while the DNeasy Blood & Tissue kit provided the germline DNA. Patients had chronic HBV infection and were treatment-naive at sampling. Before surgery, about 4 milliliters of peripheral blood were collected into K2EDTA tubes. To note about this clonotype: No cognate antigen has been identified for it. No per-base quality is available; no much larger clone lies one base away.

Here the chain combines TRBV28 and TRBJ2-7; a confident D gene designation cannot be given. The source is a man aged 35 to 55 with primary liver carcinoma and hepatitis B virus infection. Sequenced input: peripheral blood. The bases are TGTGCCAGCAGTTTCCGGATTCACGAGCAGTACTTC. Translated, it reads CASSFRIHEQYF.